This is a list of T cell receptor beta chains from one sample in a study of graft-versus-host responses after intestinal transplantation. The antigens these receptors bind are not known. Clones were read by immunoSEQ multiplex PCR, and TCRdb kept only the in-frame ones, dropping some. The sample consists of tens of thousands of clones, approximately 94% of them appearing once. Sequencing used unstimulated CD8+ T cells sorted from spleen or lymph node cells, obtained before intestinal transplant. The receptors stem from a human donor who received an intestinal transplant. Each CDR3 is given with its conserved first and last residue. The D gene is left open where the match is weak. Clone size appears in some rows only: once, few, many, or a class for an expanded clone.

j_gene | d_gene | v_gene | abundance | len | CDR3nt | CDR3aa
TRBJ2-1 | . | TRBV11-2 | . | 15 | TGTGCCAGCAGTCCGGAGGCTAGCGCGTACAATGAGCAGTTCTTC | CASSPEASAYNEQFF
TRBJ2-7 | . | TRBV5-1 | . | 14 | TGCGCCAGCAGCCCCTACAGCTTCTCCTACGAGCAGTACTTC | CASSPYSFSYEQYF
TRBJ2-5 | TRBD2 | TRBV2 | . | 19 | TGTGCCAGCGCCGGGACAGGGACTAGCGGGAGGGAGAGCCAAGAGACCCAGTACTTC | CASAGTGTSGRESQETQYF
TRBJ2-5 | TRBD1 | TRBV7-6 | . | 16 | TGTGCCAGCAGCCCCACCCTCGACAGGGTACCTGTGGACCAGTACTTC | CASSPTLDRVPVDQYF
TRBJ1-5 | . | TRBV28 | . | 13 | TGTGCCAGCAGTTCGGACGGCAATCAGCCCCAGCATTTT | CASSSDGNQPQHF
TRBJ1-1 | . | TRBV9 | once | 14 | TGTGCCAGCAGCGTAGAGGAGCTGAACACTGAAGCTTTCTTT | CASSVEELNTEAFF
TRBJ2-1 | . | TRBV27 | . | 15 | TGTGCCAGCAGTCCTCGGCTCTCGCGGTACAATGAGCAGTTCTTC | CASSPRLSRYNEQFF
TRBJ2-2 | TRBD2 | TRBV7-6 | . | 16 | TGTGCCAGCAGCTTTGGTGCGGGAGGTGGAACCGGGGAGCTGTTTTTT | CASSFGAGGGTGELFF
TRBJ2-3 | . | TRBV6-6 | . | 16 | TGTGCCAGCAGTTGGTTGGCGGAGGAAAGCACAGATACGCAGTATTTT | CASSWLAEESTDTQYF
TRBJ1-2 | . | TRBV28 | . | 13 | TGTGCCAGCAGCTTCCGGGGAGGGAGAGGCTACACCTTC | CASSFRGGRGYTF
TRBJ2-7 | . | TRBV4-1 | . | 15 | TGCGCCAGCAGCCAAGATAGCCTGACCCGCTACGAGCAGTACTTC | CASSQDSLTRYEQYF
TRBJ2-3 | TRBD2 | TRBV7-2 | once | 16 | TGTGCCAGCAGTTTTGGACTAGCGGGAGCGCCAGATACGCAGTATTTT | CASSFGLAGAPDTQYF
TRBJ2-1 | . | TRBV2 | . | 10 | TGTGCCAGTACTCACAATGAGCAGTTCTTC | CASTHNEQFF
TRBJ2-7 | . | TRBV4-3 | few | 12 | TGCGCCAGCAGCCCTGACGGTTACGAGCAGTACTTC | CASSPDGYEQYF
TRBJ1-1 | TRBD1 | TRBV19 | . | 15 | TGTGCCAGTAGTTTTTTGCAGGGGGCGGACACTGAAGCTTTCTTT | CASSFLQGADTEAFF
TRBJ2-5 | . | TRBV5-6 | . | 16 | TGTGCCAGCAGCTCGCCAGACTCACCGATCTGGGAGACCCAGTACTTC | CASSSPDSPIWETQYF
TRBJ1-1 | . | TRBV6-5 | . | 15 | TGTGCCAGCAGTTACTCGATAAAGGGTGGCACTGAAGCTTTCTTT | CASSYSIKGGTEAFF
TRBJ1-5 | . | TRBV7-8 | . | 15 | TGTGCCAGCAGCTTCGGACCTGAGGGAAATCAGCCCCAGCATTTT | CASSFGPEGNQPQHF